The TCR beta chain under discussion was sequenced for a study of T cells in Graves' hyperthyroidism and ophthalmopathy. Study conclusions and caveats: The model forecast ophthalmopathy, anticipating it by a median 6.5 months before onset.

RNA transcripts yielded amplified TCR beta CDR3 regions. RT-PCR in the first round (using the HTBI primer set) targeted the TCR CDR3. One entry per CDR3 protein, called by TCRdb with MiXCR from the multiplex PCR reads. Among a few hundred thousand distinct CDR3 sequences, around a quarter were seen once, and the ten largest hold 73%. With respect to this clonotype: The antigen remains unidentified.

This TCR was recovered from a man between 50 and 59 years old with Graves' hyperthyroidism. The specimen was blood.

CDR3 nucleotides: TGTGCCAGCAGTCGGACTAGCGGGAGCTGGGATACGCAGTATTTT. Protein: CASSRTSGSWDTQYF. The genes are TRBV6-1 and TRBJ2-3; 13 nucleotides align to TRBD2. Germline lookup yields CDR1 MNHNS and CDR2 SASEGT. The CDR3 has 15 residues. Unmatched junction bases numbered 5, after V lost 5 bases and J lost 6 bases.